This T cell receptor (beta chain) was sequenced in a study of spatial heterogeneity in lung cancer. Study overall: A consistent excess of beta-chain over alpha-chain sequences was detected. Study findings and constraints: It was found that expanded intratumoral alpha and beta TCR counts tracked tumor mutation counts. Among tumor T cells, estimated coverage was around 7% for alpha chains and 13% for beta chains.

Each CDR3 protein gets one entry after TCRdb re-called the 5' RACE reads with MiXCR. The top ten clones hold about 25% of a sample with about 8,100 distinct CDR3 sequences, 5% to 6% of them seen once. By share, this clonotype ranks as medium-sized. Its antigen is as yet unknown. The time point denotes: sample taken at primary tumor resection. The CDR3 consists of 12 residues. V shed 6 bases and J shed 6 bases, with 11 bases lying between them. CDR1 and CDR2 from the germline V gene are KGHSH and LQKENI. The gene calls are TRBV18 and TRBJ1-2; D is uncertain. This sequence originates from a male donor with early-stage non-small cell lung cancer. The specimen was lung tumor tissue, collected at surgery. In DNA, the CDR3 is TGTGCCAGCTCCCCTTCGAGAGATGGCTACACCTTC. The encoded protein is CASSPSRDGYTF.